The next 26 T cell receptor beta chains were all read from a single sample in a study of blood T cell repertoires in COVID-19. Libraries were prepared by immunoSEQ multiplex PCR; TCRdb keeps only in-frame clonotypes and omits some of them. The sample lists 120,000 or so clones, roughly 80% occurring once. The sample was peripheral blood. These receptors came from a man aged 55 to 69 with acute or convalescent COVID-19.

The V and J genes are TRBV4-1 and TRBJ2-7; 8 bases align to TRBD2. Looked up from germline, CDR1 is MGHRA and CDR2 is YSYEKL. J lost 5 bases, V lost 0 bases, and 9 bases had no gene match. The CDR3 is 16 residues long. The CDR3 DNA follows: TGCGCCAGCAGCCAAGATCACCAGCGGGAGTTTAACGAGCAGTACTTC. It is translated as CASSQDHQREFNEQYF.

In this sample, this clone turned up a few times. The chain links TRBV5-1 to TRBJ2-7; 12 positions agree with TRBD2. J was trimmed by 0 bases and V by 7 bases; bases with no gene match: 8. This CDR3 has 16 residues. Germline CDR1 and CDR2: SGHRS and YFSETQ. The CDR3 DNA is TGCGCCAGCGGCGGGACTAGCGGGTCGAGCTCCTACGAGCAGTACTTC. Its protein is CASGGTSGSSSYEQYF.

The chain carries TRBV14 and TRBJ2-7, with 8 nucleotides matching TRBD2. The V gene end was trimmed by 3 bases and the J gene end by 5 bases; junction bases not matched to a gene: 12. Germline V gene sequence: CDR1 SGHDN, CDR2 FVKESK. This CDR3 is 16 amino acids long. CDR3 loop: CASSQGSSGTVHEQYF. DNA for the CDR3: TGTGCCAGCAGCCAGGGGAGTAGCGGGACCGTCCACGAGCAGTACTTC.

In its sample, this clone was seen a few times. The chain employs TRBV29-1 and TRBJ1-2, with D perhaps TRBD1 (6 bases). The length of the CDR3 is 11 residues. Germline V gene lookup returns CDR1 SQVTM and CDR2 ANQGSEA. V was trimmed by 7 bases and J by 7 bases, leaving 13 bases between them. CDR3 protein: CSGGAGAGYTF. In nucleotides, the CDR3 is TGCAGCGGGGGAGCGGGGGCTGGCTACACCTTC. The whole variable domain, remainder taken from reference TRBV29-1 and TRBJ1-2, is SAVISQKPSRDICQRGTSLTIQCQVDSQVTMMFWYRQQPGQSLTLIATANQGSEATYESGFVIDKFPISRPNLTFSTLTVSNMSPEDSSIYLCSGGAGAGYTFGSGTRLTVV.

This clone was detected only a few times. The chain joins TRBV21-1 to TRBJ1-6; no DNA check was done on the table's D call, TRBD1. TRBV21-1 represents a pseudogene. The CDR3 runs to 17 residues. The DNA of the CDR3 is TGTGCCAGCAGCGGACGGAAGACACAGGGGACGAATTCACCCCTCCACTTT. As protein: CASSGRKTQGTNSPLHF.

This clone was counted at least ten times. The rearrangement uses TRBV15 and TRBJ2-3; 9 bases are a match to TRBD1. The CDR3 consists of 18 residues. Germline V CDR1 and CDR2: LNHNV, YYDKDF (reference sequence). V lost 0 bases, J lost 5 bases, and 12 bases stayed unmatched. CDR3 nucleotides: TGTGCCACCAGCAGAGATTTATGGACAGGGGAGGTAGAAGATACGCAGTATTTT. Amino acids: CATSRDLWTGEVEDTQYF.

The chain has TRBV7-2 and TRBJ2-1, with 8 bases lining up with TRBD2. J gave up 5 bases and V 5 bases, and 8 bases lay outside the gene matches. Germline loops: CDR1 SGHTA, CDR2 FQGNSA. This CDR3 is built from 15 residues. The CDR3 DNA follows: TGTGCCAGCAGCGGAGGGAGGCGGGGGGACAATGAGCAGTTCTTC. It encodes CASSGGRRGDNEQFF. The full variable domain, rest sourced from reference TRBV7-2 and TRBJ2-1, is GAGVSQSPSNKVTEKGKDVELRCDPISGHTALYWYRQSLGQGLEFLIYFQGNSAPDKSGLPSDRFSAERTGGSVSTLTIQRTQQEDSAVYLCASSGGRRGDNEQFFGPGTRLTVL.

The V and J genes are TRBV7-2 and TRBJ2-2, with D hard to call. Germline values: CDR1 SGHTA, CDR2 FQGNSA. The V end was cut by 3 bases, the J end by 1 base, with 3 bases between. The CDR3 is made up of 13 amino acids. The CDR3 is CASSFLNTGELFF. The CDR3, as DNA: TGTGCCAGCAGCTTCCTGAACACCGGGGAGCTGTTTTTT.

The rearrangement uses TRBV6-1 and TRBJ2-7, with D perhaps matching TRBD1 (5 bases). The CDR3 is 14 amino acids. The germline gives CDR1 MNHNS, CDR2 SASEGT. V lost 4 bases and J 3 bases, leaving 13 bases between the germline ends. The CDR3 loop is CASSGAGQGYEQYF. The CDR3 DNA sequence: TGTGCCAGCAGTGGAGCTGGACAAGGCTACGAGCAGTACTTC.

This chain joins TRBV19 and TRBJ2-1; no firm D call. The germline CDR1 and CDR2 sequences are LNHDA and SQIVND (reference sequence). The CDR3 totals 15 residues. Trimming left V 0 bases short and J 12 bases short, with 18 bases between. The CDR3 DNA sequence: TGTGCCAGTAGTATAGAAGCTTCCCGAGGAATGAGGCAGTTCTTC. Its translation is CASSIEASRGMRQFF.

This chain uses TRBV19 with TRBJ2-1, with no clear D. The CDR3 totals 14 residues. V was pared by 5 bases and J by 6 bases, with 14 bases between. The V gene's germline CDR1 is LNHDA and CDR2 SQIVND (reference sequence). Here the CDR3 DNA reads TGTGCCAGTAGTCGAGACACCCCTCGCAATGAGCAGTTCTTC. Translating gives CASSRDTPRNEQFF. The variable domain in full, with the rest retrieved from reference TRBV19 and TRBJ2-1, is DGGITQSPKYLFRKEGQNVTLSCEQNLNHDAMYWYRQDPGQGLRLIYYSQIVNDFQKGDIAEGYSVSREKKESFPLTVTSAQKNPTAFYLCASSRDTPRNEQFFGPGTRLTVL.

This chain uses TRBV11-2 with TRBJ2-4; 9 nucleotides agree with TRBD2. V lost 0 bases and J lost 4; bases outside the gene matches: 4. The CDR3 totals 16 residues. The germline gives CDR1 SGHAT, CDR2 FQNNGV. The CDR3 nucleotides are TGTGCCAGCAGCTTAGATTGGACTAGCGAGAAAAACATTCAGTACTTC. Its translation is CASSLDWTSEKNIQYF. Filled out from reference TRBV11-2 and TRBJ2-4, the complete variable domain reads EAGVAQSPRYKIIEKRQSVAFWCNPISGHATLYWYQQILGQGPKLLIQFQNNGVVDDSQLPKDRFSAERLKGVDSTLKIQPAKLEDSAVYLCASSLDWTSEKNIQYFGAGTRLSVL.

The V and J genes are TRBV2 and TRBJ2-3; 11 positions agree with TRBD2. The CDR3 is 15 amino acids. Trimming cost V 5 bases and J 5 bases; bases outside gene matches: 6. Germline V gives CDR1 SNHLY, CDR2 FYNNEI. CDR3 nucleotides: TGTGCCAGCAGTTCGACTAGCGGGGAGTTAGATACGCAGTATTTT. This codes for CASSSTSGELDTQYF.

V and J are TRBV10-3 and TRBJ1-1, with unresolved D. V lost 7 bases and J lost 1, with 7 bases in between. This CDR3 has 12 amino acids. Looked up from germline, CDR1 is ENHRY and CDR2 is SYGVKD. The CDR3 nucleotides are TGTGCCATCAACGCCGGGAACACTGAAGCTTTCTTT. Its protein is CAINAGNTEAFF.

This chain links TRBV3-1 (or the pseudogene TRBV3-2) with TRBJ1-5; possible D gene TRBD1, 5 bases. The CDR3 runs 15 residues. CDR1 and CDR2 from the germline V gene are LGHDT and YNNKEL (reference sequence). The V gene lost 7 bases and the J gene lost 3 bases, with 16 bases spanning the gap. This chain's CDR3 is CASTKGVGLNQPQHF. CDR3 bases: TGTGCCAGCACTAAAGGGGTAGGCCTCAATCAGCCCCAGCATTTT.

The J gene is TRBJ2-1, the V gene TRBV18, with 11 bases matching TRBD2. Germline CDR1 reads KGHSH; CDR2 reads LQKENI. The V segment lost 6 bases and the J segment 5 bases; nucleotides outside the gene matches: 18. This CDR3 is built from 19 residues. As DNA, the CDR3 is TGTGCCAGCTCCACAACCGGGACTAGCGGTACCTCTTCCCACAATGAGCAGTTCTTC. Amino acids: CASSTTGTSGTSSHNEQFF.

The J gene is TRBJ1-1, the V gene TRBV7-3; 7 nucleotides match TRBD1. CDR1 SGHTA and CDR2 FQGTGA come from the germline V gene. This CDR3 has 14 amino acids. V gave up 5 bases and J gave up 4 bases; unmatched junction bases: 7. CDR3 residues: CASSPTGETTEAFF. The CDR3 nucleotides are TGTGCCAGCAGCCCAACAGGGGAGACCACTGAAGCTTTCTTT. Looking up the rest from reference TRBV7-3 and TRBJ1-1 gives the full variable domain: GAGVSQTPSNKVTEKGKYVELRCDPISGHTALYWYRQSLGQGPEFLIYFQGTGAADDSGLPNDRFFAVRPEGSVSTLKIQRTERGDSAVYLCASSPTGETTEAFFGQGTRLTVV.

The chain carries TRBV9 and TRBJ1-2, with a weak D call TRBD1 (6 bases). CDR3 length: 15 amino acids. Germline V CDR1 and CDR2: SGDLS, YYNGEE. Trimming took 3 bases from V and 2 from J, leaving 14 bases between them. The CDR3 here is CASSGRDTLNYGYTF. In DNA form, the CDR3 reads TGTGCCAGCAGCGGTCGGGACACTCTAAACTATGGCTACACCTTC.

J is TRBJ2-3 and V is TRBV5-1; 12 bases are shared with TRBD1. The CDR3 runs 17 residues. The ends lost 0 bases at V and 1 base at J; junction bases unmatched: 3. The germline CDR1 and CDR2 sequences are SGHRS and YFSETQ. The CDR3 coding sequence is TGCGCCAGCAGCTTGGTTGGGACAGGGGGCGGCACAGATACGCAGTATTTT. Translated: CASSLVGTGGGTDTQYF.

This clone has only one observation. The CDR3 DNA reads TGTGCCAGCAGCCTACAGGGCGCTCCTTACGAGCAGTACTTC. This gives the protein CASSLQGAPYEQYF. This chain links TRBV6-6 with TRBJ2-7; TRBD1 might be the D (6 bases). Germline V gene data show CDR1 as MNHNY and CDR2 as SVGAGI (reference sequence). V was pared by 6 bases and J by 4 bases, with 16 bases between. The length of the CDR3 is 14 residues.

The chain combines TRBV2 with TRBJ1-3; tentatively, D is TRBD1 (5 bases). Per the germline V gene, CDR1 is SNHLY and CDR2 is FYNNEI. The CDR3 consists of 13 residues. V was clipped by 8 bases and J by 2 bases, with 10 bases between them. The CDR3 DNA reads as TGTGCCAGCTGGAGGGGAACTGGAAACACCATATATTTT. It yields the protein CASWRGTGNTIYF.

The V gene is TRBV11-2, the J gene TRBJ2-3, with D perhaps TRBD2 (5 bases). V dropped 3 bases and J dropped 10 bases, with 26 bases sitting between them. Germline V lookup: CDR1 SGHAT, CDR2 FQNNGV. This CDR3 is built from 17 residues. CDR3 protein: CASSFTAVGSLATSQYF. The CDR3 DNA is TGTGCCAGCAGCTTCACAGCAGTCGGGTCCTTAGCGACCTCGCAGTATTTT.

V and J are TRBV18 and TRBJ2-3; 8 bases are a match to TRBD2. Trimming took 6 bases from V and 5 from J; bases not matched to a gene: 13. The CDR3 is made up of 16 amino acids. Germline V gene sequence: CDR1 KGHSH, CDR2 LQKENI. This CDR3 is CASSLPWMSGRDTQYF. CDR3 sequence (DNA): TGTGCCAGCTCCCTCCCTTGGATGAGCGGGAGAGATACGCAGTATTTT. Full variable domain (missing parts from reference TRBV18 and TRBJ2-3): NAGVMQNPRHLVRRRGQEARLRCSPMKGHSHVYWYRQLPEEGLKFMVYLQKENIIDESGMPKERFSAEFPKEGPSILRIQQVVRGDSAAYFCASSLPWMSGRDTQYFGPGTRLTVL.

The rearrangement uses TRBV7-8 and TRBJ2-1; 8 bases align to TRBD1. Germline V gene lookup returns CDR1 SGHVS and CDR2 FQNEAQ. V lost 7 bases, J lost 3 bases, and 11 bases stayed unmatched. The CDR3 sequence is 16 residues long. Here the CDR3 DNA reads TGTGCCAGCACATATTGGACAGGGTTCGGCTACAATGAGCAGTTCTTC. This sequence encodes CASTYWTGFGYNEQFF.

The chain is built from TRBV14 and TRBJ1-6, with a tentative D call TRBD1 (5 bases). In germline, CDR1 is SGHDN, CDR2 FVKESK. The CDR3 has 15 amino acids. V was trimmed by 1 base and J by 4 bases, leaving 8 bases between them. DNA for the CDR3: TGTGCCAGCAGCCAAGCCGGGGGATATAATTCACCCCTCCACTTT. It translates to CASSQAGGYNSPLHF.

The chain joins TRBV27 to TRBJ2-7, with a tentative D call TRBD1 (6 bases). V was shortened by 6 bases and J by 2 bases, with 14 bases between the two germline ends. Germline V CDR1 and CDR2: MNHEY, SMNVEV (reference sequence). This CDR3 is built from 14 residues. DNA for the CDR3: TGTGCCAGCAGGTTGAGGGACACCGCCTACGAGCAGTACTTC. It translates to CASRLRDTAYEQYF.